This TCR beta chain was identified during a study of beta chain features in type 1 diabetes. In this sample, this clone turned up a few times. Its antigen is unidentified. The sample has other DNA sequences that encode this CDR3 too. Study conclusions and caveats: All four CD4+ subsets of Type 1 diabetes patients contained TCRB CDR3s that were moderately but significantly shorter.

The germline CDR1 and CDR2 sequences are LNHDA and SQIVND (reference sequence). This CDR3 has 13 amino acids. V dropped 3 bases and J dropped 1 base, with 6 bases sitting between them. Expressed TCRB transcripts were sequenced because the entire RNA isolate underwent reverse transcription. Libraries were prepared by immunoSEQ multiplex PCR; TCRdb keeps only in-frame clonotypes and omits some of them. The sample shows some 350,000 clones, about 13% of them seen only once. The gene calls are TRBV19 and TRBJ1-1; D is possibly TRBD1 (5 bases). Sequencing was done on a sample of naive CD4+ T cells from blood. This clonotype originated in a woman under 30 with type 1 diabetes. The CDR3 coding sequence is TGTGCCAGTAGTATCCAGGGGAACACTGAAGCTTTCTTT. Amino acid sequence: CASSIQGNTEAFF.